Listed below are T cell receptor beta chains from one sample, sequenced in a study of T cells after yellow fever vaccination. MiXCR was run by TCRdb on the 5' RACE reads, yielding one entry per CDR3 protein. The data show some 300,000 distinct CDR3 sequences, with around 8.1% seen just once and 15% to 20% held by the top ten. The sequences come from PBMCs, collected about 41 days after the first yellow fever vaccination. Receptors were obtained from a man younger than 35 who received the YFV17D yellow fever vaccine. Each CDR3 is given with its conserved first and last residue. A D gene is named only where the DNA matches it firmly. Clone size appears in some rows only: once, few, many, or a class for an expanded clone.

D | size | J | V | CDR3 | DNA
NA | few | TRBJ1-5 | TRBV6-2/TRBV6-3 | CASQEGNQPQHF | TGTGCCAGTCAAGAAGGAAATCAGCCCCAGCATTTT
NA | few | TRBJ2-1 | TRBV29-1 | CSVEGQIRDEQFF | TGCAGCGTTGAGGGCCAGATTAGGGATGAGCAGTTCTTC
NA | once | TRBJ2-3 | TRBV7-2 | CASSLAGGGDTQYF | TGTGCCAGCAGCTTAGCGGGGGGCGGAGATACGCAGTATTTT
NA | NA | TRBJ1-4 | TRBV4-1 | CASSQDVREGFEKLFF | TGCGCCAGCAGCCAAGATGTGAGGGAGGGTTTTGAAAAACTGTTTTTT
NA | NA | TRBJ2-7 | TRBV1 | CASSHETGYEQYF | TGCGCCAGCAGCCACGAGACAGGATACGAGCAGTACTTC
NA | few | TRBJ1-2 | TRBV29-1 | CSVDLKNYGYTF | TGCAGCGTTGACCTGAAAAACTATGGCTACACCTTC
NA | NA | TRBJ2-2 | TRBV10-1 | CASSVAVNTGELFF | TGCGCCAGCAGTGTAGCCGTGAACACCGGGGAGCTGTTTTTT
NA | NA | TRBJ1-1 | TRBV12-3/TRBV12-4 | CASSNPGTALTEAFF | TGTGCCAGCAGTAACCCCGGCACGGCGTTGACTGAAGCTTTCTTT
NA | many | TRBJ2-4 | TRBV29-1 | CSVEDRGEGAKNIQYF | TGCAGCGTTGAAGATCGTGGTGAGGGGGCCAAAAACATTCAGTACTTC
NA | NA | TRBJ1-5 | TRBV3-1 | CASSQRGDQPQHF | TGTGCCAGCAGCCAACGAGGGGACCAGCCCCAGCATTTT